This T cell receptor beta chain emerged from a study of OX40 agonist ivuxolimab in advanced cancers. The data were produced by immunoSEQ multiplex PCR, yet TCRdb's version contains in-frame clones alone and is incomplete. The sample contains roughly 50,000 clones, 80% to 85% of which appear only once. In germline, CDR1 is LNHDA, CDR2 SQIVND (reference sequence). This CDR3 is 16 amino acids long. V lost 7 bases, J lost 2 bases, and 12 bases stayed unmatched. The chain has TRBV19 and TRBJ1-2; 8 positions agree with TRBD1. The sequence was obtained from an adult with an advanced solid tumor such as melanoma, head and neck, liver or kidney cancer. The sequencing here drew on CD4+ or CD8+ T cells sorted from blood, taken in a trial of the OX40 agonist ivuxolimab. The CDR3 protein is CASTPRGRIGNYGYTF. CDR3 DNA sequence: TGTGCCAGTACTCCCAGGGGGCGCATCGGGAACTATGGCTACACCTTC.